This paragraph covers one T cell receptor beta chain sequence. Its cognate antigen is unknown. This sample stems from a study of blood T cells in healthy people across ages. Broader study findings: Both naive CD4+ cell counts and diversity were greater in long-lived donors than in aged donors. No conclusive comparison of naive versus antigen-experienced cells was possible with unsorted PBMCs.

The use of a sample-barcoded 5' primer and a J-beta primer mix characterized a second PCR of 7 to 11 cycles. TCRdb called the 5' RACE reads again in MiXCR, with one record for every CDR3 protein. The table has around 850,000 distinct CDR3 sequences, about 37% seen once. The CDR3 runs 16 residues. Per the germline V gene, CDR1 is MDHEN and CDR2 is SYDVKM. J lost 7 bases, V lost 2 bases, and 9 bases had no gene match. Each sample yielded at least 5.5 micrograms of PBMC total RNA. This clonotype was obtained from a man aged 18 to 29 in good health. Specimen: blood. This chain links TRBV28 with TRBJ2-1; TRBD2 agrees at 9 bases. CDR3 amino acids: CASSLTGLARGNEQFF. The CDR3, as DNA: TGTGCCAGCAGTTTAACCGGACTAGCGAGAGGAAATGAGCAGTTCTTC.